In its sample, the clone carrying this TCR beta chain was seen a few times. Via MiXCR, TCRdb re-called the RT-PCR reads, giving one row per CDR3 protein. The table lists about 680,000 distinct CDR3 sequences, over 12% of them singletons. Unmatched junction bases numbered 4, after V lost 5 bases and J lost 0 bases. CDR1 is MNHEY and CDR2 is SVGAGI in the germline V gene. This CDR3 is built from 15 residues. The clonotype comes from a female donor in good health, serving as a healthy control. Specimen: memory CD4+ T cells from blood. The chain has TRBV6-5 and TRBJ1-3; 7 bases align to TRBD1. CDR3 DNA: TGTGCCAGCAGTAGACAGGGCGTCTCTGGAAACACCATATATTTT. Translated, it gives CASSRQGVSGNTIYF.